This T cell receptor beta chain was sequenced for a study of blood T cell repertoires in COVID-19. Looking at the study overall: COVID-19 samples collected from the United States, Italy and Spain covered acute and convalescent phases. PBMCs, B-cell-depleted T cells, or T cells were the source of the cDNA or gDNA that made up the material.

CDR1 SGHTA and CDR2 FQGNSA come from the germline V gene. The CDR3 consists of 14 residues. Trimming cost V 4 bases and J 7 bases, with 16 bases left between them. Authors' methods: The assay estimated nucleated cells by amplifying reference gene primers. Libraries were prepared by immunoSEQ multiplex PCR; TCRdb keeps only in-frame clonotypes and omits some of them. D and trimming come from the DNA, and the V and J calls and clone size come from that table. The data hold 300,000 or so clones, with 85% to 90% observed a single time. The chain links TRBV7-2 to TRBJ1-2, with D possibly TRBD1 on 5 matching bases. The sample taken for sequencing was peripheral blood. This TCR derives from an older man with acute or convalescent COVID-19. The CDR3 DNA reads TGTGCCAGCAGCTCCACAAGGGGCGGGGGTGGCTACACCTTC. As protein: CASSSTRGGGGYTF.